This T cell receptor beta chain was observed in a study of beta chain features in type 1 diabetes. As for the study in general: Analysis included over 90 million sorted cells drawn from all samples.

This clone was detected a few times. What it binds is not known. Regarding the study as a whole: Any role of HLA type in TCRB rearrangement remained unresolved here. Moderately but significantly shorter TCRB CDR3s were found in Type 1 diabetes patients in all four CD4+ subsets. When cDNA is sequenced, cells with high TCR expression could be over-represented.

Sequencing targeted expressed TCRB transcripts, as all isolated RNA had been reverse transcribed. This table comes from immunoSEQ multiplex PCR, and its TCRdb copy is limited to in-frame clones, with some not included. The sample holds 600,000 to 700,000 clones, around 12% seen once. Germline CDR1 PRHDT, CDR2 FYEKMQ (reference sequence). The CDR3 is 12 residues long. Trimming pared 1 base from V and 4 bases from J, leaving 3 bases between. It was one heparinised blood draw, averaging around 120 mL, that each donor gave. This chain joins TRBV13 and TRBJ2-3; no firm D call. This TCR derives from a man younger than 45 with type 1 diabetes. Material for sequencing was naive CD4+ T cells from blood. The CDR3 nucleotides are TGTGCCAGCAGCTTAGTGGCAGATACGCAGTATTTT. This encodes CASSLVADTQYF. The full variable domain, its missing parts supplied by reference TRBV13 and TRBJ2-3, is AAGVIQSPRHLIKEKRETATLKCYPIPRHDTVYWYQQGPGQDPQFLISFYEKMQSDKGSIPDRFSAQQFSDYHSELNMSSLELGDSALYFCASSLVADTQYFGPGTRLTVL.